This record concerns one T cell receptor beta chain sequence. Its target antigen remains unknown. The record has no base qualities; no much larger clone is one base away. High-throughput TCR beta sequencing profiled peripheral blood CD8+ and CD4+ T cells from healthy donors, Susac syndrome patients and multiple sclerosis patients. Recently defined diagnostic criteria for definite or probable disease were met by the Susac syndrome patients. Bulk CD8+ and CD4+ T cells were purified by magnetic negative isolation, whereas CD8+ TEMRA cells were enriched by FACS. Blood was collected in EDTA tubes and processed within 24 hours, with PBMCs isolated through density gradient centrifugation. PBMCs intended for TCR sequencing were frozen in liquid nitrogen and were later thawed in a 37 degrees C water bath. The sorted or isolated CD4+, CD8+ and CD8+ TEMRA cells reached a purity of at least 90%. The data belong to a study of CD8 T cells in Susac syndrome (dated by TCRdb to about 2019). With regard to the full study: Among the Susac syndrome patients who were sequenced, clinically active disease was present in over 5 and clinical remission was observed in roughly 8. At the time of blood withdrawal, Susac syndrome patients were either therapy-naive, taking corticosteroids (with some also receiving IVIg), or on IVIg alone. The study used repertoire sequencing to test whether antigen drove CD8+ T cell activation and differentiation in Susac syndrome. CD8+ T cell repertoire clonality was compared between more than 9 healthy donors, approximately 14 Susac syndrome patients and roughly 15 multiple sclerosis patients.

RNA was extracted using the RNeasy kit, and roughly 0.5 to 1 ug of the RNA was reverse transcribed with random hexamers. TCR beta CDR3 regions were amplified with the immunoSEQ multiplex PCR assay covering 54 Vbeta and 13 Jbeta segments. PCR amplification bias was corrected using a synthetic template baseline for primer optimization and computational correction. From the authors' description of their analysis: Reads were annotated to V, D and J genes per IMGT and analyzed with immunoSEQ Analyzer, keeping only productive sequences. To calculate clonality, Shannon entropy was normalized by log2 of the number of productive unique sequences and then subtracted from one. For each patient and control, public and private clones were evaluated within the 100 most prevalent clones. Susac-specific clones were defined as absent from healthy and MS cohorts, around 1,000 published viral clones and other ImmuneACCESS disease sequences. TCRdb ran its own pipeline on the public reads, namely fastp trimming at Q25 and MiXCR clone calling, and kept in-frame beta chains. CDR3 protein sequences are deduplicated, and each keeps its most common genes and DNA. These V and J calls derive from TCRdb rather than the authors' analysis. For this sample the table gives around 150,000 distinct CDR3 sequences, of which 95% were detected only once. The ten largest account for about 0.18% of the sample.

Points the paper makes about the study in general: The TCR sequencing and HLA analysis was acknowledged to have included a relatively small number of individuals. CD8+ repertoires in Susac syndrome showed clonal expansion, which was highest in CD8+ TEMRA cells and was greater in clinically active patients than in remitting patients. Approximately 15 Susac-specific public clones were identified in the total CD8+ repertoire, and roughly five Susac-specific public clones were identified in the CD8+ TEMRA repertoire.

V is cut by 5 bases and J by 5 bases, and the space between the germline ends is 9 bases. CDR1 and CDR2, looked up from the germline V gene (reference sequence), are LNHNV and YYDKDF. There are 13 amino acids in the CDR3, from cysteine to phenylalanine inclusive. Only CDR3 DNA remains: 39 bases, in frame from the first base. The sample taken for sequencing was CD8+ T cells from PBMCs. The V and J genes are TRBV15 and TRBJ2-2, with the identity of the D gene unclear. The TCR comes from a human donor with Susac syndrome. The CDR3 reads CATSPGGTGELFF. The DNA sequence is as follows: TGTGCCACCAGCCCAGGTGGGACCGGGGAGCTGTTTTTT. Here the CDR3 is joined to the reference TRBV15 and TRBJ2-2 genes, and the full variable domain is: DAMVIQNPRYQVTQFGKPVTLSCSQTLNHNVMYWYQQKSSQAPKLLFHYYDKDFNNEADTPDNFQSRRPNTSFCFLDIRSPGLGDTAMYLCATSPGGTGELFFGEGSRLTVL.